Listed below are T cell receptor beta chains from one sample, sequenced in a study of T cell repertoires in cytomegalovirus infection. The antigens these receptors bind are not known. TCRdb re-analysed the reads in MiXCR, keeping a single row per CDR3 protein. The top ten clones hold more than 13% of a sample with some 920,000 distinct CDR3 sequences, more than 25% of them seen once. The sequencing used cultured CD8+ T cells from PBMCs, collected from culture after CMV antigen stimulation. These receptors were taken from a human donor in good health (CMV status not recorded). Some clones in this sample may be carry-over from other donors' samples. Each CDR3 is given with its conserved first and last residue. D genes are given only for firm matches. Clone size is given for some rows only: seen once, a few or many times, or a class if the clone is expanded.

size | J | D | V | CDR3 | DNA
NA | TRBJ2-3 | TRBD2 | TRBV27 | CASTPVLAGDTQYF | TGTGCCAGCACTCCCGTACTAGCGGGAGATACGCAGTATTTT
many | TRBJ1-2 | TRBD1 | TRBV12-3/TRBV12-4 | CASSPWTGPLGYGYTF | TGTGCCAGCAGCCCCTGGACAGGGCCGCTTGGCTATGGCTACACCTTC
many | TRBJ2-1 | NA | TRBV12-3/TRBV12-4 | CASSLQSYNEQFF | TGTGCCAGCAGCTTACAATCTTACAATGAGCAGTTCTTC
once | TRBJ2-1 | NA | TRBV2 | CASKPPTATSYNEQFF | TGTGCCAGCAAGCCCCCTACAGCGACCTCCTACAATGAGCAGTTCTTC
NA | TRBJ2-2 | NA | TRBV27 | CASRPSRSGELFF | TGTGCCAGCAGGCCTTCTCGGAGCGGGGAGCTGTTTTTT
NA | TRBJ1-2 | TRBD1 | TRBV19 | CASSTPGTGAGYGYTF | TGTGCCAGTAGCACACCCGGGACAGGGGCAGGTTATGGCTACACCTTC
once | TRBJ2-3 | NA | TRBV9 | CASSALPGGTDTQYF | TGTGCCAGCAGCGCCCTCCCGGGGGGCACAGATACGCAGTATTTT
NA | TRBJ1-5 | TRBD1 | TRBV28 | CASKATGAQPQHF | TGTGCCAGCAAAGCGACAGGGGCTCAGCCCCAGCATTTT
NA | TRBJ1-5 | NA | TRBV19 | CASSIQGLEPQHF | TGTGCCAGTAGTATACAGGGGTTGGAGCCCCAGCATTTT
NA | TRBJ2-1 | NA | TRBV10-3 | CARGTDRRPFF | TGTGCCAGGGGGACGGATCGTAGGCCGTTCTTC
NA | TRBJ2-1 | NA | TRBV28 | CASRTGPYNEQFF | TGTGCCAGCAGAACAGGACCCTACAATGAGCAGTTCTTC
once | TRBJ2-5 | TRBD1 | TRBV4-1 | CASSLLQGAAETQYF | TGCGCCAGCAGCCTTCTACAGGGGGCGGCGGAGACCCAGTACTTC
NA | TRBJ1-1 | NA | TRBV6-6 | CASSTGWGTKAFF | TGTGCCAGCAGCACAGGCTGGGGCACTAAAGCTTTCTTT
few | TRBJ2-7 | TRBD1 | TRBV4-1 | CASSHDRVSGEQYF | TGCGCCAGCAGCCATGACAGGGTTTCGGGCGAGCAGTACTTC
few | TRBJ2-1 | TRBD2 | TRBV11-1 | CASSLDAGGHYEQFF | TGTGCCAGCAGCTTAGATGCGGGGGGGCACTATGAGCAGTTCTTC
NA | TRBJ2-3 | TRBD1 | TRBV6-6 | CASSLLWTGIRTDTQYF | TGTGCCAGCAGCTTATTGTGGACAGGGATACGCACAGATACGCAGTATTTT
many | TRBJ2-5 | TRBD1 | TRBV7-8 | CASSLVGQGLETQYF | TGTGCCAGCAGCTTAGTAGGACAGGGCTTGGAGACCCAGTACTTC
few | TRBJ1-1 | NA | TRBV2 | CASPGGRNTEAFF | TGTGCCAGCCCTGGGGGTAGAAACACTGAAGCTTTCTTT
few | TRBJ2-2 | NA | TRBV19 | CASTYRIVAGELFF | TGTGCCAGTACTTACAGGATCGTAGCCGGGGAGCTGTTTTTT
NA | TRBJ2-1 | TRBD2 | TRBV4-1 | CASSQEGLAGWSYNEQFF | TGCGCCAGCAGCCAGGAAGGACTAGCGGGGTGGTCCTACAATGAGCAGTTCTTC
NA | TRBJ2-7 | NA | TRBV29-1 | CSVEERRLDTYEQYF | TGCAGCGTTGAAGAGAGGAGACTCGACACCTACGAGCAGTACTTC
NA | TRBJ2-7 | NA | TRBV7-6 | CASSPRDWAGQYF | TGTGCCAGCAGCCCCAGGGATTGGGCCGGGCAGTACTTC
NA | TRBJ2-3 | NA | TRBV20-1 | CSAARDLFTDTQYF | TGCAGTGCGGCTAGAGATCTATTCACAGATACGCAGTATTTT
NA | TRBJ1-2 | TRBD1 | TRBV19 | CASSTPVRYRGTYGYTF | TGTGCCAGTAGTACCCCGGTCCGTTACAGGGGGACGTATGGCTACACCTTC
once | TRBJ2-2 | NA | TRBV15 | CATSYPGGLNTGELFF | TGTGCCACCAGCTACCCCGGGGGATTGAACACCGGGGAGCTGTTTTTT
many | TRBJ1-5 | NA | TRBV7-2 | CASSLGEGWGQPQHF | TGTGCCAGCAGCTTAGGGGAAGGGTGGGGCCAGCCCCAGCATTTT
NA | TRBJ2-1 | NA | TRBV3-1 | CASRTWGAGDNEQFF | TGTGCCAGCAGAACTTGGGGGGCTGGGGACAATGAGCAGTTCTTC
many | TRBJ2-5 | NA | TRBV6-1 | CASRRDPGTQETQYF | TGTGCCAGCAGGCGAGACCCCGGGACCCAAGAGACCCAGTACTTC
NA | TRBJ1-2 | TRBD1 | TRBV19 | CASIPEGQGIGYTF | TGTGCCAGTATCCCAGAGGGACAGGGGATTGGCTACACCTTC
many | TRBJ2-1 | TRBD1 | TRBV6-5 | CASSYSGTGRIYEQFF | TGTGCCAGCAGTTACTCGGGGACAGGGCGTATCTATGAGCAGTTCTTC
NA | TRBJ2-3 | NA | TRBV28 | CASSGGRLDTQYF | TGTGCCAGCAGCGGGGGGCGCTTAGATACGCAGTATTTT
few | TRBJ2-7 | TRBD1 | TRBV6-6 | CASSYAGGTHEQYF | TGTGCCAGCAGTTATGCAGGGGGAACCCACGAGCAGTACTTC
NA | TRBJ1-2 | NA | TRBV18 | CASSPVKGHGYTF | TGTGCCAGCTCACCAGTAAAAGGTCACGGCTACACCTTC
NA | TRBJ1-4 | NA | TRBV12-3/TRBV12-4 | CASSPWDGLNEKLFF | TGTGCCAGCAGCCCATGGGACGGTCTTAATGAAAAACTGTTTTTT
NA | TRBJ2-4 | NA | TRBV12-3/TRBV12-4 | CASSLGIALGKNIQYF | TGTGCCAGCAGTCTCGGAATCGCCCTGGGCAAAAACATTCAGTACTTC
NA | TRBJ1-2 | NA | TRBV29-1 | CSALARAGYTF | TGCAGCGCTCTGGCTCGAGCGGGCTACACCTTC
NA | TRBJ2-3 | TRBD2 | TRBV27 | CASSWTREVRDTQYF | TGTGCCAGCAGTTGGACTAGGGAAGTAAGGGATACGCAGTATTTT
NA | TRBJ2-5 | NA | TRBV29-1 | CSVEDRGQETQYF | TGCAGCGTTGAGGATCGGGGGCAAGAGACCCAGTACTTC
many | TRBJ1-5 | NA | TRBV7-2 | CASQAFPNQPQHF | TGTGCCAGCCAGGCGTTTCCAAATCAGCCCCAGCATTTT
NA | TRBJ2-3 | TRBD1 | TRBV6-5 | CASSYEHRGGHTQYF | TGTGCCAGCAGTTACGAACACAGGGGTGGCCATACGCAGTATTTT
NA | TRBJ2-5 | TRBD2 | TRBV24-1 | CATSDSQTSGVLFQETQYF | TGTGCCACCAGTGATTCCCAGACTAGCGGGGTCCTATTTCAAGAGACCCAGTACTTC
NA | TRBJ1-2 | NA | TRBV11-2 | CASSPPTNYGYTF | TGTGCCAGCAGCCCTCCAACCAACTATGGCTACACCTTC
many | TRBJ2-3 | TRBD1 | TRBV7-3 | CASSLTGTQGQVVTDTQYF | TGTGCCAGCAGCTTGACCGGGACACAGGGGCAAGTAGTCACAGATACGCAGTATTTT
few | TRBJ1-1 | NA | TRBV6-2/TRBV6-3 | CASRQDTLNTEAFF | TGTGCCAGCAGACAAGACACCCTGAACACTGAAGCTTTCTTT
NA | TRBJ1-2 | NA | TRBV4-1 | CASSQGVGSGNGYTF | TGCGCCAGCAGCCAAGGTGTGGGATCCGGTAATGGCTACACCTTC
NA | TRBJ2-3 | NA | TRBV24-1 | CATSDSRADTQYF | TGTGCCACCAGTGATTCCCGGGCAGATACGCAGTATTTT
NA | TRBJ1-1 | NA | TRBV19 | CASTPTHGNTEAFF | TGTGCCAGTACCCCAACCCACGGGAACACTGAAGCTTTCTTT
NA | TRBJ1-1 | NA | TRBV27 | CASSLSPSGATEAFF | TGTGCCAGCAGTTTATCGCCCTCGGGGGCTACTGAAGCTTTCTTT
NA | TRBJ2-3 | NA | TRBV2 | CASFGGPLTNTDTQYF | TGTGCCTCCTTTGGGGGCCCCTTGACCAACACAGATACGCAGTATTTT
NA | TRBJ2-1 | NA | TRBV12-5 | CASGLAQPGIYNEQFF | TGTGCTAGTGGTTTGGCTCAACCCGGAATCTACAATGAGCAGTTCTTC
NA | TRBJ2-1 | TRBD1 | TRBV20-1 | CSAREQGGKNEQFF | TGCAGTGCTAGAGAACAGGGGGGAAAAAATGAGCAGTTCTTC
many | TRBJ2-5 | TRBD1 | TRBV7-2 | CASSRTGEINQETQYF | TGTGCCAGCAGTCGGACAGGGGAAATTAACCAAGAGACCCAGTACTTC
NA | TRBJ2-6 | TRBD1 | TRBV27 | CASSYLRAGGSGANVLTF | TGTGCCAGCAGTTACCTACGAGCAGGGGGCTCGGGGGCCAACGTCCTGACTTTC
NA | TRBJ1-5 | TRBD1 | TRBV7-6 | CASSKTGAGGPQRF | TGTGCCAGCAGCAAGACAGGGGCCGGGGGGCCCCAGCGTTTT
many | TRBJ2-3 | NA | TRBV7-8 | CASTPPGPVTDTQYF | TGTGCCAGCACCCCACCGGGGCCCGTCACAGATACGCAGTATTTT
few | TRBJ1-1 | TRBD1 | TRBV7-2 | CASSYPGQGGGVDTEAFF | TGTGCCAGCAGCTATCCGGGACAGGGTGGTGGGGTGGACACTGAAGCTTTCTTT
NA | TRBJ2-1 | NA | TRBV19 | CASSSGTKKGYGNEQFF | TGTGCCAGTAGTAGCGGGACAAAAAAAGGGTATGGCAATGAGCAGTTCTTC
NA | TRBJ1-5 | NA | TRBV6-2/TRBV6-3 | CASREGPGSNQPQHF | TGTGCCAGTCGGGAGGGCCCGGGCTCCAATCAGCCCCAGCATTTT
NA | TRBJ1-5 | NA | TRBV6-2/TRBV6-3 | CASSYGTKGNQPQHF | TGTGCCAGCAGTTACGGGACCAAGGGAAATCAGCCCCAGCATTTT